The following is a T cell receptor (beta chain) sequence with its context. Individuals drawn from 24 US areas were about 18 to 100 years old. Looked up from germline, CDR1 is SGHRS and CDR2 is YFSETQ. This CDR3 contains 14 residues. Trimming shortened V by 0 bases and J by 4 bases, and 11 bases separated the two germline ends. The data belong to a study of blood T cell repertoires in COVID-19. About the study: The origin of the acute and convalescent COVID-19 samples was the United States, Italy and Spain.

The assay was immunoSEQ multiplex PCR, and TCRdb's table has in-frame clones only and misses some. Of roughly 380,000 clones in the sample, roughly 90% were seen once. What was sequenced was PBMCs or T cells enriched from blood (not recorded which). The source of this sequence is a woman aged 25-40 years who had recovered from COVID-19. The chain uses TRBV5-1 and TRBJ2-7; tentatively, D is TRBD2 (6 bases). This CDR3 is CASSLDAGRYEQYF. In nucleotides, the CDR3 is TGCGCCAGCAGCTTGGATGCAGGGAGGTACGAGCAGTACTTC.